A selection of T cell receptor beta chains follows, all from one sample in a study of blood T cell repertoires in COVID-19. The assay was immunoSEQ multiplex PCR, and TCRdb's table has in-frame clones only and misses some. The repertoire holds about 500,000 clones, with roughly nine tenths as singletons. Sequences were obtained from peripheral blood. Receptors were obtained from a man aged 18-30 years with COVID-19, enrolled during active disease. CDR3s leave out the opening cysteine and the closing phenylalanine or tryptophan. Each record gives: J gene, V gene, clone size, D gene, CDR3 protein. The D gene is left open where the match is weak. Not all rows give a size; the values are once, few, many and, for expanded clones, a class.

j_call: TRBJ1-1; v_call: TRBV19; clone_size: -; d_call: -; cdr3_aa: ASSIVNAPSTEAF
j_call: TRBJ2-3; v_call: TRBV7-6; clone_size: -; d_call: -; cdr3_aa: ASSQPRGLAITYTQY
j_call: TRBJ2-1; v_call: TRBV5-1; clone_size: -; d_call: TRBD2; cdr3_aa: ASSLGTSGDEQF
j_call: TRBJ2-2; v_call: TRBV5-5; clone_size: -; d_call: -; cdr3_aa: ASSFRGSDTGELF
j_call: TRBJ2-1; v_call: TRBV4-2; clone_size: -; d_call: -; cdr3_aa: ASSRSGVGDEQF
j_call: TRBJ1-5; v_call: TRBV18; clone_size: -; d_call: -; cdr3_aa: ASSPENQPQH
j_call: TRBJ1-5; v_call: TRBV6-2/TRBV6-3; clone_size: -; d_call: -; cdr3_aa: ASSYSMAQPQH
j_call: TRBJ2-2; v_call: TRBV18; clone_size: once; d_call: TRBD2; cdr3_aa: ASSPGLAGASGELF
j_call: TRBJ1-3; v_call: TRBV6-5; clone_size: -; d_call: TRBD1; cdr3_aa: ASSYSRQGAGNTIY
j_call: TRBJ1-1; v_call: TRBV19; clone_size: -; d_call: -; cdr3_aa: ASSSVGDTEAF
j_call: TRBJ2-7; v_call: TRBV5-4; clone_size: -; d_call: TRBD2; cdr3_aa: ASSLPTSGGYEQY
j_call: TRBJ2-3; v_call: TRBV19; clone_size: -; d_call: TRBD1; cdr3_aa: ASSSRGLGTDTQY
j_call: TRBJ2-3; v_call: TRBV4-2; clone_size: -; d_call: TRBD2; cdr3_aa: ASSQDLAGGTDTQY
j_call: TRBJ2-7; v_call: TRBV4-1; clone_size: -; d_call: -; cdr3_aa: ASSQGSLVTVQHEQY
j_call: TRBJ1-2; v_call: TRBV6-5; clone_size: -; d_call: TRBD1; cdr3_aa: ASRNRGPGDYGYT